The clone carrying this TCR beta chain was picked up a small number of times. Its antigen is not known. The sample belongs to a study of cytomegalovirus exposure and HLA in healthy donors. Likely unrecorded immune exposures existed in these nominally healthy donors. V lost 3 bases and J lost 3, with 12 bases in between. The germline V gene has CDR1 LNHDA and CDR2 SQIVND (reference sequence). CDR3 size: 15 residues. Study results and caveats: Most TCR sequences were seen very rarely across donors, but some public TCRs occurred in many. Donor immune exposure was known only as CMV serostatus. Association of a missense DCLRE1C variant with TCR beta V- and J-gene trimming was reported in a later analysis.

Amplification used 60 Vbeta primers and 13 Jbeta primers. Produced via immunoSEQ multiplex PCR; TCRdb's table is partial and in-frame only. The repertoire includes roughly 170,000 clones, over 70% of them detected once, and 2.2% sits in the top ten. The chain is built from TRBV19 and TRBJ1-5; D is possibly TRBD1 (5 bases). The clonotype comes from a woman in her thirties in good health and CMV-seronegative. The source material was PBMCs. CDR3 coding DNA: TGTGCCAGTAGTATCTCAGCAGGGCCCAATCAGCCCCAGCATTTT. This gives the protein CASSISAGPNQPQHF.